This T cell receptor beta chain was retrieved from a study of T cell responses to AZD1222 COVID-19 vaccine (dated by TCRdb to 2020 to 2023). Background on the whole study: AZD1222 recipients with second doses at about 4 weeks or about 12 weeks were pooled, because spike-specific TCR depth and breadth did not differ between schedules. A total of over 230 trial participants underwent TCR sequencing, of whom about 210 received two doses of AZD1222 and some 26 received two doses of the MenACWY control vaccine. Trial participants were enrolled by age into 18-55, 56-69 and 70-plus year subgroups, with 148, 28 and 57 TCR-sequenced participants respectively. The paper's findings and limits, for the study overall: Epitopes outside the regions mutated in the B.1.351 and B.1.1.7 variants were reportedly recognized by nearly half of the unique spike-specific TCRs. Spike-specific TCR breadth and depth rose significantly after two AZD1222 doses compared with day 0 and with MenACWY recipients. Participants were mostly white British and included more females than males, and it was suggested by the authors that clonal diversity may have been underestimated. Conclusions about previously exposed vaccinees were limited because only six AZD1222 recipients were SARS-CoV-2 seropositive at baseline. The vaccine-associated CD4 TCRs covered the entire spike protein, and the dominant responses fell in regions 160-218 and 743-854. Because no samples from the day 14 peak response were available, repertoires could be characterized only after the peak T cell response. In the small 56-69-year group, the increase in depth fell short of significance, most likely because of low power.

To note about this clone: Its antigen remains undetermined. The input lacks base qualities; no much larger clone sits a single base away.

The CDR3 regions of human TCRbeta chains were analyzed by immunosequencing. The original methods were these. TCRs in the repertoires were compared against a reference library of SARS-CoV-2-specific TCRs that had been generated with the MIRA antigen-specificity platform. Breadth was defined as the fraction of unique TCRs that were SARS-CoV-2-associated, and depth was defined as the fraction of total T cells that were SARS-CoV-2-associated. Using the MIRA data, every spike-specific TCR was mapped to the spike region that the TCR reacted to and assigned to either a CD4 or a CD8 class. Log10-transformed breadth and depth values were compared by one-way ANOVA with Sidak's multiple comparisons tests. The table comes from immuneACCESS by way of TCRdb, which keeps in-frame sequences with V and J called. Part of the clones is missing from these tables; in studies checked, under half for an unresolved V gene and the rest for unknown reasons. Clone size and V and J calls were adopted from that table, with D and trimming inferred from the DNA. The table for this sample lists more than 95,000 clones; around nine tenths of them were counted only once. The top ten clones comprise under 7% of the sample.

CDR3 length: 12 amino acids, cysteine to phenylalanine. The read is trimmed to its CDR3 DNA, 36 bases read in frame from base 1. Looking up the germline V gene yields CDR1 MDHEN and CDR2 SYDVKM. Cut back by 9 bases and 0 bases, the V and J ends lie 8 bases apart. The label giving this sample's time point can be read as: baseline before first vaccination. Samples from vaccinated people were obtained from the UK trials COV001 and COV002, which included a single-blind randomized controlled phase 2/3 trial of AZD1222 (ChAdOx1 nCoV-19) in healthy adults. Trial participant PBMC samples were collected at day 0 and day 28 after the second dose for TCRbeta chain sequencing.

The source material was peripheral blood, sampled on day 0 of AZD1222 vaccination. The V gene is TRBV28 and the J gene is TRBJ1-1; there is no confident call for the D gene. This clonotype originated in an adult in good health. The CDR3 protein sequence reads: CASKGVNTEAFF. The nucleotides read TGTGCCAGTAAGGGAGTGAACACTGAAGCTTTCTTT.